Listed here is a single T cell receptor (beta chain). Original handling: Amplification from reference gene primers served as the basis for estimated nucleated cell counts. Clones were sequenced by immunoSEQ multiplex PCR, and TCRdb holds only the in-frame ones, with some missing. V and J calls and clone size are as listed in that table; D and trimming were resolved from the DNA. This table has over 250,000 clones, roughly 80% appearing once. The source of the sample is a study of blood T cell repertoires in COVID-19. Trimming removed 1 base from V and 8 bases from J; junction bases left unmatched: 9. This CDR3 contains 15 residues. CDR1 and CDR2 (germline): SGHNT, YYREEE (reference sequence).

The chain joins TRBV5-4 to TRBJ2-1; 7 bases match TRBD2. The specimen sequenced was peripheral blood. This clonotype originated in a woman aged 45-60 years who had recovered from COVID-19. This chain's CDR3 is CASSLPGGIGDEQFF. In DNA, the CDR3 is TGTGCCAGCAGCTTGCCCGGGGGGATTGGAGATGAGCAGTTCTTC.